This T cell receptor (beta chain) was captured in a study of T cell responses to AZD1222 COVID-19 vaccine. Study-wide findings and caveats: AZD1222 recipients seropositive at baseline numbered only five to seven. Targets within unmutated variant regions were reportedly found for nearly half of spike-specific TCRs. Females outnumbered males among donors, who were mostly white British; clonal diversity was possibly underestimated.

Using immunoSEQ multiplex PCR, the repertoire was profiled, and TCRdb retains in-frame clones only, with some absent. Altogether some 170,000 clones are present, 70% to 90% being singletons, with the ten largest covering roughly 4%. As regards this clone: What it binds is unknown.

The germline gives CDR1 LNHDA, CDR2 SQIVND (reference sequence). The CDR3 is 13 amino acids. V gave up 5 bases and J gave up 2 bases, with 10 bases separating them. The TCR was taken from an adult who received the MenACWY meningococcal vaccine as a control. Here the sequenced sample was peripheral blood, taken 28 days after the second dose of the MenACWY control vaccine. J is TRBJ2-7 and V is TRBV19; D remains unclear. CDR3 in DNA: TGTGCCAGTAGTGCCGACATTACCTACGAGCAGTACTTC. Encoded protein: CASSADITYEQYF. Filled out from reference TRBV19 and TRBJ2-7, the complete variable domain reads DGGITQSPKYLFRKEGQNVTLSCEQNLNHDAMYWYRQDPGQGLRLIYYSQIVNDFQKGDIAEGYSVSREKKESFPLTVTSAQKNPTAFYLCASSADITYEQYFGPGTRLTVT.